The clone carrying this T cell receptor beta chain was seen many times. The sample providers were healthy Caucasian people from Russia, aged roughly 6 to 100. The data were obtained in a study of blood T cells in healthy people across ages. Whole-study context: About one barcoded beta molecule per two T cells was the capture yield of template switching.

Using a J-beta primer mix together with a sample-barcoded 5' primer, a second PCR was run for about 6 to 12 cycles. Template switching added a 12-random-nucleotide identifier to every cDNA molecule. TCRdb re-called the 5' RACE reads through MiXCR, storing one row per CDR3 protein. This sample yields about 1.6 million distinct CDR3 sequences, of which 30% to 35% are seen a single time; approximately 10% belongs to the top ten. V was cut by 4 bases and J by 4 bases, with 12 bases left in between. The CDR3 consists of 14 residues. Looked up from germline, CDR1 is SGHRS and CDR2 is YFSETQ. Material for sequencing was blood. This clonotype was sampled from a woman in her twenties or thirties in good health. This chain joins TRBV5-1 and TRBJ2-1; D is perhaps TRBD1 (7 bases). The CDR3 DNA sequence: TGCGCCAGCAGCGCGGGACAGCTATACAATGAGCAGTTCTTC. Protein sequence: CASSAGQLYNEQFF.